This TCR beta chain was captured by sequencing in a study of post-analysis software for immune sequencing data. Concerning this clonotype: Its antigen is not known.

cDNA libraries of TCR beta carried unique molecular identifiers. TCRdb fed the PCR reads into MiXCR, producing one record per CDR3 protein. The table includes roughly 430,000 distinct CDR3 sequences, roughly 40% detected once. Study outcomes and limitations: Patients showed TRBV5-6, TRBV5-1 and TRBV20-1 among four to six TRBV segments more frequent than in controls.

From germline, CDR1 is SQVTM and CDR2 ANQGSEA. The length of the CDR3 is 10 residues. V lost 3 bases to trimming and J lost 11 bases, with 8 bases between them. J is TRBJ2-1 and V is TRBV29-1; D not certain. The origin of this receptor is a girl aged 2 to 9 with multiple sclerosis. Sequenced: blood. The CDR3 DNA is TGCAGCGTTGAGGTAGCACAGCAGTTCTTC. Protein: CSVEVAQQFF.